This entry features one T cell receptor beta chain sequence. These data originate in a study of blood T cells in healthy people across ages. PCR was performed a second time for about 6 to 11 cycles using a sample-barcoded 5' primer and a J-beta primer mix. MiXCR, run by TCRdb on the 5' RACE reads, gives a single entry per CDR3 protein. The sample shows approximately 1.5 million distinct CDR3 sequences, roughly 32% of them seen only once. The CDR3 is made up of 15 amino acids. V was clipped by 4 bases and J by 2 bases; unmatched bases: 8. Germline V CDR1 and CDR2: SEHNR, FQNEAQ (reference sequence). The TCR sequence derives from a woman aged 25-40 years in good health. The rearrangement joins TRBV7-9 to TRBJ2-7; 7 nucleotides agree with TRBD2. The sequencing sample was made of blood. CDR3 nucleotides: TGTGCCAGCAGCTCGGGCGGGACTACAGCCTACGAGCAGTACTTC. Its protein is CASSSGGTTAYEQYF.